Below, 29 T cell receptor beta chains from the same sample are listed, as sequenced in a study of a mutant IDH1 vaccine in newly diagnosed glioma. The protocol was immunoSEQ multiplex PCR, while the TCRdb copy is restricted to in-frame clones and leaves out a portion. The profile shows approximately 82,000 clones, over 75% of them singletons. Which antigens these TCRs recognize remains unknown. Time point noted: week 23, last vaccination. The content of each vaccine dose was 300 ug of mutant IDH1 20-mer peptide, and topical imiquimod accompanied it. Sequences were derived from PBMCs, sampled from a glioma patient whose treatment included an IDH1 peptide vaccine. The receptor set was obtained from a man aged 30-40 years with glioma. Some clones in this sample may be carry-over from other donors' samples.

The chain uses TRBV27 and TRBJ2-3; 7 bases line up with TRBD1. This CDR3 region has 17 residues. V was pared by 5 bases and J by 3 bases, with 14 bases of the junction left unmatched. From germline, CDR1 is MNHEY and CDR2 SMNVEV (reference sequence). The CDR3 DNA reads TGTGCCAGCAGTCCTATTGGAACCAGGGGGAGAACAGATACGCAGTATTTT. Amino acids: CASSPIGTRGRTDTQYF.

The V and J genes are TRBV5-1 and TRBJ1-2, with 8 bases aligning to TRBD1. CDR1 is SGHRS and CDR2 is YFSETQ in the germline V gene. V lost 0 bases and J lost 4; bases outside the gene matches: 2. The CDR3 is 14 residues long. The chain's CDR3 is CASSLGQGTYGYTF. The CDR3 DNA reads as TGCGCCAGCAGCTTGGGACAGGGGACCTATGGCTACACCTTC. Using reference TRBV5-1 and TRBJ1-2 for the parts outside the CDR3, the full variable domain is KAGVTQTPRYLIKTRGQQVTLSCSPISGHRSVSWYQQTPGQGLQFLFEYFSETQRNKGNFPGRFSGRQFSNSRSEMNVSTLELGDSALYLCASSLGQGTYGYTFGSGTRLTVV.

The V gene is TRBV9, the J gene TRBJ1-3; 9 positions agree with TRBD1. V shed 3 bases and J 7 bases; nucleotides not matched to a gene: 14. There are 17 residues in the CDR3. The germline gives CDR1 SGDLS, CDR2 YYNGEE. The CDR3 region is CASSDRGAGQGGNTIYF. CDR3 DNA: TGTGCCAGCAGCGATAGAGGGGCGGGACAGGGTGGTAACACCATATATTTT.

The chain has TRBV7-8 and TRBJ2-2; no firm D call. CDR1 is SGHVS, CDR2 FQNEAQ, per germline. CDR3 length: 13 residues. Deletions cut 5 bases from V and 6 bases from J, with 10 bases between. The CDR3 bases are TGTGCCAGCAGCACCGTGGCGTCCGGGGAGCTGTTTTTT. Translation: CASSTVASGELFF. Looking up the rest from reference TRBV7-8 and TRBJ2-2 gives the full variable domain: GAGVSQSPRYKVAKRGQDVALRCDPISGHVSLFWYQQALGQGPEFLTYFQNEAQLDKSGLPSDRFFAERPEGSVSTLKIQRTQQEDSAVYLCASSTVASGELFFGEGSRLTVL.

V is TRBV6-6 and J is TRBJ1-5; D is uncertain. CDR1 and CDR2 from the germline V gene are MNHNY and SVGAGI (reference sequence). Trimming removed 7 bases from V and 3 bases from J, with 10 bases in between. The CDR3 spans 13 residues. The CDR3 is CASTWQVNQPQHF. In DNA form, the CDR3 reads TGTGCCAGCACTTGGCAGGTCAATCAGCCCCAGCATTTT.

The CDR3: CASTPLVGTGDHGELFF. The CDR3 DNA is TGTGCCAGCACCCCCTTAGTAGGGACAGGGGATCACGGGGAGCTGTTTTTT. This chain joins TRBV9 and TRBJ2-2; 10 positions agree with TRBD1. The trim removed 6 bases at V and 7 bases at J, leaving 15 bases unmatched. The CDR3 length is 17 residues. Germline-derived CDR1 and CDR2 are SGDLS and YYNGEE.

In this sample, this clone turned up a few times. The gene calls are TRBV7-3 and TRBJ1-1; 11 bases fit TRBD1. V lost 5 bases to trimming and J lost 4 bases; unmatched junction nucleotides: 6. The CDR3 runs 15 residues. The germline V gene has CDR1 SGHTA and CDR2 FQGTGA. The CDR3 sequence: CASSPRDRGFTEAFF. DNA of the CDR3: TGTGCCAGCAGCCCCCGGGACAGGGGGTTCACTGAAGCTTTCTTT.

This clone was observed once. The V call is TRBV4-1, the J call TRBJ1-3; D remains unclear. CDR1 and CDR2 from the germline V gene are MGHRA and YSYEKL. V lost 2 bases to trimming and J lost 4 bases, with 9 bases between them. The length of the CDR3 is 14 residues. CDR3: CASSQWLAGNTIYF. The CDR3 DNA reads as TGCGCCAGCAGCCAATGGTTAGCCGGAAACACCATATATTTT.

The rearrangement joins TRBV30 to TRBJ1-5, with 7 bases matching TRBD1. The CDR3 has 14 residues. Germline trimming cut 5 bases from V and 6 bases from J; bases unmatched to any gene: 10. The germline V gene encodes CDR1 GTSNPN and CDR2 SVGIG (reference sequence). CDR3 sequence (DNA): TGTGCCTGGGGCCCAGACAGGGTAGGTCAGCCCCAGCATTTT. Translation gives CAWGPDRVGQPQHF.

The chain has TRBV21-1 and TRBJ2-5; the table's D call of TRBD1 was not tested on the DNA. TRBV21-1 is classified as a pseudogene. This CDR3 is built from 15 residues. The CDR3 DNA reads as TGTGCCAGCAGCAGTCCAAAGACAGGCCAGGAGACCCAGTACTTC. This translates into CASSSPKTGQETQYF.

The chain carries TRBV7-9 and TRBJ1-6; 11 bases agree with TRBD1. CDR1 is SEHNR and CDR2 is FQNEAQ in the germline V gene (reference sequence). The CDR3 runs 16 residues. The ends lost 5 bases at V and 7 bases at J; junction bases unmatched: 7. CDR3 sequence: CASSPPGTGGNSPLHF. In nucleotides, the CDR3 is TGTGCCAGCAGCCCCCCCGGGACAGGGGGGAATTCACCCCTCCACTTT.

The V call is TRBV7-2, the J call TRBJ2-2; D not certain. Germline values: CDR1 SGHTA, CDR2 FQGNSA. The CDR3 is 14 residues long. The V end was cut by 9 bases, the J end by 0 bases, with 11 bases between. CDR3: CASTRPTNTGELFF. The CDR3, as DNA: TGTGCCAGTACCAGACCGACGAACACCGGGGAGCTGTTTTTT.

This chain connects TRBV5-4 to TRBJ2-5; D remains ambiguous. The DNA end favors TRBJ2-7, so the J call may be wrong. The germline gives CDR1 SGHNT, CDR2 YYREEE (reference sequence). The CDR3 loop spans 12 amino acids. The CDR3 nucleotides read TGTGCCAGCAGCTTCGGTCAAGGCGAGCAGTACTTC. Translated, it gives CASSFGQGEQYF.

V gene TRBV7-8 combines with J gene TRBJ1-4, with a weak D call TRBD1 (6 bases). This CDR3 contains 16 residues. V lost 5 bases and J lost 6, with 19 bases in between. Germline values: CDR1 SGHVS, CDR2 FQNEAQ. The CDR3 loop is CASSATRTARDEKLFF. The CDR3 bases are TGTGCCAGCAGCGCAACCCGGACAGCCCGGGATGAAAAACTGTTTTTT.

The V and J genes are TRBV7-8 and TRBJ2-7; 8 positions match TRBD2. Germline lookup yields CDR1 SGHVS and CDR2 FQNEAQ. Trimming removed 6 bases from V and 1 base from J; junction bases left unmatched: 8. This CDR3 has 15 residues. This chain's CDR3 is CASRPRTSLSYEQYF. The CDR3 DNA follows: TGTGCCAGCAGACCAAGGACTAGCCTGTCCTACGAGCAGTACTTC.

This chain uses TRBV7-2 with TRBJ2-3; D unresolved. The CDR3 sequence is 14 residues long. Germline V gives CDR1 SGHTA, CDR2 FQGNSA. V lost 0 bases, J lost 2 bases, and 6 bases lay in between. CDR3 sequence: CASSLAPNTDTQYF. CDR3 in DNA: TGTGCCAGCAGCTTAGCCCCCAACACAGATACGCAGTATTTT.

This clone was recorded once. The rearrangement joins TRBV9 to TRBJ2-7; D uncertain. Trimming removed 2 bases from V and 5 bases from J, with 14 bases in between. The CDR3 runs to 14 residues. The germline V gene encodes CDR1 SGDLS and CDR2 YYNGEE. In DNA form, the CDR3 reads TGTGCCAGCAGCGTGAGTAGGGTTGGAGACGAGCAGTACTTC. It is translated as CASSVSRVGDEQYF.

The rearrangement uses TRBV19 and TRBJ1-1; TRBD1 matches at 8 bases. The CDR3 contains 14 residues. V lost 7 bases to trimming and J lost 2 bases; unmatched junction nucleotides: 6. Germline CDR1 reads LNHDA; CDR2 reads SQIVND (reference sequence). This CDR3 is CASKGDRTNTEAFF. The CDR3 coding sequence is TGTGCCAGTAAGGGGGACAGGACCAACACTGAAGCTTTCTTT.

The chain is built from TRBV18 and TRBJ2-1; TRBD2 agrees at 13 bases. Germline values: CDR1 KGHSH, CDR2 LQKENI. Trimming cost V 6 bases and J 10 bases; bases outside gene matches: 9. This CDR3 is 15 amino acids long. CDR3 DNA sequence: TGTGCCAGCTCCCGAGGACTAGCGGGAGATGAGGAGCAGTTCTTC. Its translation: CASSRGLAGDEEQFF.

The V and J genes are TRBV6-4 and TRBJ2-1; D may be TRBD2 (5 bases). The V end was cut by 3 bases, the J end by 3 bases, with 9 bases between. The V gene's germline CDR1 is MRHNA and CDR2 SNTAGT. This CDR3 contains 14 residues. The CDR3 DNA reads TGTGCCAGCAGTGAGTCGGGGAACTACAATGAGCAGTTCTTC. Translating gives CASSESGNYNEQFF.

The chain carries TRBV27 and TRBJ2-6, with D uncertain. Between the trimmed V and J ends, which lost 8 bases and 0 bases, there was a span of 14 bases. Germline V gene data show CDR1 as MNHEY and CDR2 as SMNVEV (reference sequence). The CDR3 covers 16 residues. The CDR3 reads CASPSGRFSGANVLTF. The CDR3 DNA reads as TGTGCCAGCCCGTCTGGACGGTTCTCTGGGGCCAACGTCCTGACTTTC.

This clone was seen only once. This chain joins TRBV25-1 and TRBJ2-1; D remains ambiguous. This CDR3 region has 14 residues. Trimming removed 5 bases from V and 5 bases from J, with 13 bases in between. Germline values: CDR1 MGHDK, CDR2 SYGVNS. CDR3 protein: CASSPPGSNNEQFF. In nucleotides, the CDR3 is TGTGCCAGCAGTCCCCCCGGGTCTAACAATGAGCAGTTCTTC.

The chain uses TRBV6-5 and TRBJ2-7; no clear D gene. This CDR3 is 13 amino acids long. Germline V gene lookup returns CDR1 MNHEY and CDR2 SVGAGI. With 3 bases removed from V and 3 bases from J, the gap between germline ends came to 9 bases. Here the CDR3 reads CASSYGPNYEQYF. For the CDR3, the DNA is TGTGCCAGCAGTTATGGCCCCAACTACGAGCAGTACTTC.

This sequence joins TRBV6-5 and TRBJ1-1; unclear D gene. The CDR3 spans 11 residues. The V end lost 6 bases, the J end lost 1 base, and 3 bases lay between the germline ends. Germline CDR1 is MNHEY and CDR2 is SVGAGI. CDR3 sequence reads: CASRSNTEAFF. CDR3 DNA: TGTGCCAGCAGGTCGAACACTGAAGCTTTCTTT.

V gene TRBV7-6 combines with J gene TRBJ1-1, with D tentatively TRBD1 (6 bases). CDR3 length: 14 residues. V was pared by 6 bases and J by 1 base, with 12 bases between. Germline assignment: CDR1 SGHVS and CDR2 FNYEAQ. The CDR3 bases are TGTGCCAGCAGTACAGGGATAGGGAACACTGAAGCTTTCTTT. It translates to CASSTGIGNTEAFF.

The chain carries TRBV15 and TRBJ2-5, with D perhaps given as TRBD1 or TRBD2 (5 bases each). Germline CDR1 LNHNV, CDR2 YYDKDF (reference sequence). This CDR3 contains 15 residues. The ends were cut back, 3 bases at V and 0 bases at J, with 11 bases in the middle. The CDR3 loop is CATSRGRTYQETQYF. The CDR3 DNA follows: TGTGCCACCAGCAGGGGACGGACTTACCAAGAGACCCAGTACTTC.

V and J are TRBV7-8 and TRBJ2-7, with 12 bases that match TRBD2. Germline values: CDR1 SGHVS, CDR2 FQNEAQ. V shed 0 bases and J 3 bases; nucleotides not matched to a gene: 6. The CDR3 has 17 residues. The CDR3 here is CASSLAWTSGALYEQYF. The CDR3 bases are TGTGCCAGCAGCTTAGCCTGGACTAGCGGGGCCCTCTACGAGCAGTACTTC.

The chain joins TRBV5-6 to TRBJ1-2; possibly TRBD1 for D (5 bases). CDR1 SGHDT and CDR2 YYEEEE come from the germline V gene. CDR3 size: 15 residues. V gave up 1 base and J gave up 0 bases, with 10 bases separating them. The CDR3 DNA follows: TGTGCCAGCAGCTTGCCCTGGACAACTAACTATGGCTACACCTTC. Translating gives CASSLPWTTNYGYTF.

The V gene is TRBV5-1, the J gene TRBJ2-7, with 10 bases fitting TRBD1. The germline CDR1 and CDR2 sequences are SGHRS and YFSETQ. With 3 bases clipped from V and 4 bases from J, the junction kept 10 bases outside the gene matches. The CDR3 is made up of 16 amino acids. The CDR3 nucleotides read TGCGCCAGCAGCTGGATCGCGACAGGGGGCAGATACGAGCAGTACTTC. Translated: CASSWIATGGRYEQYF.